A single sample is the source of the 7 T cell receptor beta chains below, sequenced in a study of T cell changes during pregnancy in multiple sclerosis. Produced via immunoSEQ multiplex PCR; TCRdb's table is partial and in-frame only. The table lists 30,000 to 45,000 clones, around 90% of them singletons. The sequenced sample was CD4+ T cells from peripheral blood mononuclear cells, obtained after pregnancy. These receptors were taken from a female donor in good health, enrolled as a control in a pregnancy study.

The chain couples TRBV28 to TRBJ1-1; D is unresolved. The CDR3 consists of 11 residues. Germline V gives CDR1 MDHEN, CDR2 SYDVKM. The V and J ends lost 2 bases and 7 bases respectively, with 5 bases between them. CDR3 residues: CASSLAREAFF. The DNA of the CDR3 is TGTGCCAGCAGTTTAGCGCGTGAAGCTTTCTTT.

The gene calls are TRBV30 and TRBJ1-5, with TRBD1 matching 7 bases. CDR3 length equals 14 residues. V dropped 1 base and J dropped 3; count of bases not matched to a gene: 3. Per the germline V gene, CDR1 is GTSNPN and CDR2 is SVGIG (reference sequence). Written as DNA, the CDR3 is TGTGCCTGGAGTGGTGGGACAGCCAATCAGCCCCAGCATTTT. Protein: CAWSGGTANQPQHF.

The chain uses TRBV7-2 and TRBJ1-6, with D possibly matching TRBD1 (6 bases). CDR3 length equals 15 residues. Trimming pared 4 bases from V and 7 bases from J, leaving 14 bases between. Germline loops: CDR1 SGHTA, CDR2 FQGNSA. This chain's CDR3 is CASSSETGNNSPLHF. CDR3 nucleotides: TGTGCCAGCAGCTCAGAAACAGGGAACAATTCACCCCTCCACTTT.

The chain has TRBV4-3 and TRBJ2-3; TRBD2 agrees at 9 bases. This CDR3 has 18 amino acids. J lost 2 bases, V lost 1 base, and 10 bases had no gene match. Germline CDR1 reads LGHNA; CDR2 reads YSLEER. The CDR3 region has the DNA TGCGCCAGCAGCCAAGGCACCCGATTAGCGGGGGACACAGATACGCAGTATTTT. It encodes CASSQGTRLAGDTDTQYF.

The rearrangement links TRBV5-4 to TRBJ2-7; 11 positions agree with TRBD2. The V and J ends lost 0 bases and 0 bases, in that order; junction bases with no gene match: 8. Germline loops: CDR1 SGHNT, CDR2 YYREEE (reference sequence). The CDR3 has 18 amino acids. The CDR3 here is CASSLAPSGGPSSYEQYF. The CDR3 DNA is TGTGCCAGCAGCTTGGCCCCTAGCGGGGGGCCCAGCTCCTACGAGCAGTACTTC. Drawing the rest from reference TRBV5-4 and TRBJ2-7, the complete variable domain is ETGVTQSPTHLIKTRGQQVTLRCSSQSGHNTVSWYQQALGQGPQFIFQYYREEENGRGNFPPRFSGLQFPNYSSELNVNALELDDSALYLCASSLAPSGGPSSYEQYFGPGTRLTVT.

The rearrangement links TRBV7-2 to TRBJ1-2, with D unresolved. The CDR3 length is 14 residues. Germline CDR1 and CDR2: SGHTA and FQGNSA. V lost 1 base to trimming and J lost 2 bases, with 8 bases between them. In DNA form, the CDR3 reads TGTGCCAGCAGCTTAGTAGCTGGGAACTATGGCTACACCTTC. Its protein product is CASSLVAGNYGYTF.

V gene TRBV19 combines with J gene TRBJ2-1, with D perhaps matching TRBD2 (6 bases). The CDR3 extends over 14 amino acids. The V end lost 6 bases, the J end lost 3 bases, and 12 bases lay between the germline ends. Germline CDR1 and CDR2: LNHDA and SQIVND (reference sequence). CDR3 DNA sequence: TGTGCCAGTAGACCGGGACTCGGCTACAATGAGCAGTTCTTC. It encodes CASRPGLGYNEQFF.